This T cell receptor beta chain was sequenced during a study of molecular identifiers for immune sequencing clone quantification. About the research overall: Replicates partitioned RNA from approximately 20,000 or 98,000 naive CD8 cells into five parts, sequencing four. Regarding the study as a whole: Clones of above 20 RNA copies carried over 98% of effector molecules; in naive cells they carried under 1%.

MiXCR was run by TCRdb on the PCR reads, yielding one entry per CDR3 protein. The sample contains 460,000 or so distinct CDR3 sequences, roughly a fifth of which appear only once. There are many counts of this clonotype. Antigen: not known. V was trimmed by 8 bases and J by 5 bases, leaving 13 bases between them. This CDR3 is built from 14 residues. This TCR was sampled from a human donor in good health. Some libraries in this study had Jurkat cell RNA spiked in. What was sequenced was naive CD8+ T cells from blood, with Jurkat cell RNA spiked in. Regarding subset: FACS-sorted CD8+CD4-CCR7+CD45RA+ naive T cells. The chain employs TRBV12-3 or TRBV12-4 and TRBJ2-6; perhaps TRBD2 as D (5 bases). The CDR3, as DNA: TGTGCCAGCGGTAGTACGGGGAGGGCCAACGTCCTGACTTTC. Translation: CASGSTGRANVLTF.